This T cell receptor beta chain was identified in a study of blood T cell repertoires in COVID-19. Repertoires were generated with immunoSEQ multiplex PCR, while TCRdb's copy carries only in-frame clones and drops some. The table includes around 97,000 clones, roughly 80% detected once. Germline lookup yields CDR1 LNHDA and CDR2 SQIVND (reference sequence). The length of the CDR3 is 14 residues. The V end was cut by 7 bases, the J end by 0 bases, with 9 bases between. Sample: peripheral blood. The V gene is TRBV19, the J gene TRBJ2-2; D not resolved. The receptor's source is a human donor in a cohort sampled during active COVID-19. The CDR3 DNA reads TGTGCCAGTATGGTCCAGGCGAACACCGGGGAGCTGTTTTTT. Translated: CASMVQANTGELFF.